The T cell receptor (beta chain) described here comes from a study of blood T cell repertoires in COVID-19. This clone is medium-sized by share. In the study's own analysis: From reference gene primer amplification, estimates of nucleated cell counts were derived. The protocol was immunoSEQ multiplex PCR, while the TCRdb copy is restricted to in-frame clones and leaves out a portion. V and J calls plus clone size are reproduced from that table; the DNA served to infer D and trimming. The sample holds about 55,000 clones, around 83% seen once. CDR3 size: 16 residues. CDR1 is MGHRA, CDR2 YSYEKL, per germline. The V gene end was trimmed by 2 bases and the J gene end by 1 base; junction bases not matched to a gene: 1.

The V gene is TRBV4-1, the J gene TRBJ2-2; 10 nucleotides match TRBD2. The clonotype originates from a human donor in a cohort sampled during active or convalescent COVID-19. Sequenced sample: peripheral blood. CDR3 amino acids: CASSQPSGGNTGELFF. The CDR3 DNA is TGCGCCAGCAGCCAACCTAGCGGGGGGAACACCGGGGAGCTGTTTTTT.